One sample yielded the 27 T cell receptor beta chains listed below, sequenced in a study of early stage breast cancer tumors. The data were produced by immunoSEQ multiplex PCR, yet TCRdb's version contains in-frame clones alone and is incomplete. The sample carries about 28,000 clones, roughly three fifths recorded once. Specimen: breast tumor tissue. These receptors came from a person between 50 and 60 years old with breast cancer.

The chain links TRBV2 to TRBJ2-3, with TRBD2 identical over 8 bases. CDR1 and CDR2 from the germline V gene are SNHLY and FYNNEI. The J segment lost 0 bases and the V segment lost 6 bases, leaving 5 bases of the junction unmatched. The CDR3 spans 15 residues. The CDR3 is CASSGREASTDTQYF. CDR3 coding DNA: TGTGCCAGCAGCGGGAGGGAGGCTAGCACAGATACGCAGTATTTT.

The chain recombines TRBV4-2 with TRBJ2-1, with TRBD2 matching 12 bases. The length of the CDR3 is 19 residues. Trimming cost V 0 bases and J 3 bases; bases outside gene matches: 9. Germline V gene data show CDR1 as LGHNA and CDR2 as YNFKEQ. The CDR3 DNA follows: TGTGCCAGCAGCCAAGATGGCCTAGCGGGAGGGAGGGGCTACAATGAGCAGTTCTTC. Its protein is CASSQDGLAGGRGYNEQFF.

V and J are TRBV7-2 and TRBJ2-1; 10 bases are a match to TRBD2. CDR1 and CDR2 (germline): SGHTA, FQGNSA. V shed 4 bases and J 7 bases; nucleotides not matched to a gene: 13. The CDR3 sequence is 17 residues long. CDR3 protein: CASSSSGSGRANNEQFF. CDR3 coding DNA: TGTGCCAGCAGCTCCTCCGGGAGCGGGAGGGCTAATAATGAGCAGTTCTTC.

The rearrangement joins TRBV10-3 to TRBJ2-1, with TRBD2 identical over 7 bases. CDR3 length equals 13 residues. Germline assignment: CDR1 ENHRY and CDR2 SYGVKD. V gave up 4 bases and J gave up 6 bases; unmatched junction bases: 3. The CDR3 region has the DNA TGTGCCATCAGTGTAGGACTAGGCAATGAGCAGTTCTTC. Translating it yields CAISVGLGNEQFF.

The V call is TRBV2, the J call TRBJ2-2; 8 bases agree with TRBD2. The CDR3 sequence is 17 residues long. Germline V gene lookup returns CDR1 SNHLY and CDR2 FYNNEI. J gave up 2 bases and V 6 bases, and 11 bases lay outside the gene matches. Written as DNA, the CDR3 is TGTGCCAGCAGCCTTAGCGGGACGACAAGAAACACCGGGGAGCTGTTTTTT. Translating it yields CASSLSGTTRNTGELFF.

This clone was seen many times. The V call is TRBV12-5, the J call TRBJ1-1; possibly TRBD1 for D (6 bases). This CDR3 is 15 amino acids long. CDR1 is LGHNT and CDR2 is FRNRAP in the germline V gene. Deletions cut 6 bases from V and 5 bases from J, with 19 bases between. This CDR3 is CASGFSQGYDTEAFF. DNA of the CDR3: TGTGCTAGTGGCTTCTCTCAGGGGTATGATACTGAAGCTTTCTTT.

The chain combines TRBV5-1 with TRBJ1-1; D ambiguous. CDR3 length: 16 amino acids. V lost 0 bases to trimming and J lost 1 base, with 13 bases between them. Germline V lookup: CDR1 SGHRS, CDR2 YFSETQ. The CDR3 here is CASSLGGNPANTEAFF. The CDR3, as DNA: TGCGCCAGCAGCTTGGGCGGCAATCCCGCGAACACTGAAGCTTTCTTT.

The chain combines TRBV5-6 with TRBJ2-1; D not resolved. Trimming removed 2 bases from V and 7 bases from J, with 4 bases in between. The CDR3 consists of 11 residues. Germline V gene sequence: CDR1 SGHDT, CDR2 YYEEEE. Here the CDR3 reads CASSFGNEQFF. Written as DNA, the CDR3 is TGTGCCAGCAGCTTTGGGAATGAGCAGTTCTTC.

The chain recombines TRBV7-9 with TRBJ1-2; TRBD1 is a possible D gene (5 bases). The V and J ends lost 5 bases and 4 bases respectively, with 20 bases between them. Germline lookup yields CDR1 SEHNR and CDR2 FQNEAQ (reference sequence). The CDR3 length is 16 residues. The CDR3 loop reads CASSPNFGAAGYGYTF. CDR3 DNA: TGTGCCAGCAGCCCCAACTTCGGGGCCGCGGGCTATGGCTACACCTTC. Based on the CDR3 plus reference TRBV7-9 and TRBJ1-2, the full variable domain is DTGVSQNPRHKITKRGQNVTFRCDPISEHNRLYWYRQTLGQGPEFLTYFQNEAQLEKSRLLSDRFSAERPKGSFSTLEIQRTEQGDSAMYLCASSPNFGAAGYGYTFGSGTRLTVV.

This clone was counted a single time. The genes are TRBV7-8 and TRBJ1-1; D uncertain. The CDR3 totals 13 residues. The germline V gene has CDR1 SGHVS and CDR2 FQNEAQ. With 4 bases removed from V and 5 bases from J, the gap between germline ends came to 11 bases. CDR3 sequence reads: CASSYAGRTEAFF. Here the CDR3 DNA reads TGTGCCAGCAGCTATGCCGGGAGGACTGAAGCTTTCTTT.

This clone has a single count. V is TRBV9 and J is TRBJ2-1; D call uncertain. The CDR3 runs 12 residues. CDR1 and CDR2 (germline): SGDLS, YYNGEE. V lost 0 bases and J 12 bases, leaving 10 bases between the germline ends. The CDR3 nucleotides are TGTGCCAGCAGCGTAGCTGGGATGAGGCAGTTCTTC. This sequence encodes CASSVAGMRQFF.

The V gene is TRBV7-8, the J gene TRBJ1-4; D may be TRBD1 (5 bases). V lost 4 bases and J 2 bases, leaving 11 bases between the germline ends. Germline V gene lookup returns CDR1 SGHVS and CDR2 FQNEAQ. There are 15 residues in the CDR3. The CDR3 protein is CASSWNGATNEKLFF. The CDR3 nucleotides are TGTGCCAGCAGCTGGAATGGGGCGACTAATGAAAAACTGTTTTTT.

This clone has a single count. The rearrangement uses TRBV6-4 and TRBJ2-7; unclear D gene. CDR3 size: 13 residues. V was cut by 5 bases and J by 1 base, with 9 bases left in between. The germline V gene has CDR1 MRHNA and CDR2 SNTAGT. CDR3 amino acids: CASSYLPSYEQYF. The CDR3 coding sequence is TGTGCCAGCAGTTACTTACCGTCCTACGAGCAGTACTTC.

This chain uses TRBV7-9 with TRBJ2-1; 7 nucleotides align to TRBD2. Germline V gene lookup returns CDR1 SEHNR and CDR2 FQNEAQ (reference sequence). Trimming cost V 5 bases and J 5 bases; bases outside gene matches: 3. The CDR3 sequence is 13 residues long. Written as DNA, the CDR3 is TGTGCCAGCAGCCTAGGGACTAACAATGAGCAGTTCTTC. Translation: CASSLGTNNEQFF.

This clone was picked up a small number of times. V usage is TRBV6-1 and J usage is TRBJ2-7; TRBD1 might be the D (6 bases). V was trimmed by 6 bases and J by 3 bases, leaving 15 bases between them. CDR1 and CDR2 (germline): MNHNS, SASEGT. The CDR3 runs 14 residues. CDR3 region: CASRSWGHLYEQYF. CDR3 coding DNA: TGTGCCAGCAGGTCATGGGGACATCTCTACGAGCAGTACTTC.

The chain employs TRBV29-1 and TRBJ1-3; TRBD1 matches 9 bases. The CDR3 is 14 amino acids. The germline CDR1 and CDR2 sequences are SQVTM and ANQGSEA. After removal of 7 bases from V and 2 bases from J, the junction contained 6 bases not matched to a gene. Here the CDR3 reads CSAAGQGPGNTIYF. The CDR3 DNA is TGCAGCGCCGCGGGACAGGGACCTGGAAACACCATATATTTT.

This clone was detected once. The genes are TRBV7-2 and TRBJ2-7; the D call may be TRBD1 or TRBD2 (5 bases each). V lost 5 bases and J lost 3, with 17 bases in between. Germline assignment: CDR1 SGHTA and CDR2 FQGNSA. CDR3 length equals 15 residues. The CDR3 is CASSTSGTDVYEQYF. For the CDR3, the DNA is TGTGCCAGCAGCACCTCCGGGACGGACGTCTACGAGCAGTACTTC.

The J gene is TRBJ2-1, the V gene TRBV13; 11 bases align to TRBD1. The CDR3 sequence is 16 residues long. V lost 4 bases and J lost 6; bases outside the gene matches: 8. Germline CDR1 is PRHDT and CDR2 is FYEKMQ (reference sequence). The CDR3 sequence is CASSWIGQGAFNEQFF. The CDR3 region has the DNA TGTGCCAGCAGCTGGATCGGACAGGGGGCTTTCAATGAGCAGTTCTTC.

This clone was seen more than once but under ten times. The chain uses TRBV5-1 and TRBJ1-2, with 12 bases that match TRBD1. CDR3 size: 14 residues. V trimming: 3 bases; J trimming: 10 bases; junction bases outside the gene matches: 7. Per the germline V gene, CDR1 is SGHRS and CDR2 is YFSETQ. The CDR3 here is CASSWGQGAETYTF. CDR3 nucleotide sequence: TGCGCCAGCAGCTGGGGACAGGGGGCAGAGACCTACACCTTC.

This chain links TRBV5-1 with TRBJ2-7, with TRBD1 matching 10 bases. With 4 bases clipped from V and 4 bases from J, the junction kept 2 bases outside the gene matches. The CDR3 is made up of 13 amino acids. The germline gives CDR1 SGHRS, CDR2 YFSETQ. CDR3 bases: TGCGCCAGCAGCGGGGGACAGGGGTACGAGCAGTACTTC. Translating it yields CASSGGQGYEQYF.

CDR3 loop: CACSRGGVRTEAFF. CDR3 sequence (DNA): TGTGCCTGCTCAAGGGGGGGGGTTAGAACTGAAGCTTTCTTT. The chain recombines TRBV30 with TRBJ1-1; possible D gene TRBD1, 6 bases. The CDR3 contains 14 residues. V dropped 6 bases and J dropped 5 bases, with 19 bases sitting between them. Germline V CDR1 and CDR2: GTSNPN, SVGIG (reference sequence).

Only a few counts were recorded for this clone. The V call is TRBV6-5, the J call TRBJ2-7; D gene ambiguous. The V gene's germline CDR1 is MNHEY and CDR2 SVGAGI. The CDR3 has 11 amino acids. V lost 6 bases and J 7 bases, leaving 10 bases between the germline ends. CDR3 loop: CASSTLGEQYF. CDR3 bases: TGTGCCAGCAGCACTTTGGGGGAGCAGTACTTC.

This clone appeared a few times. This chain joins TRBV10-1 and TRBJ1-1; TRBD1 agrees at 8 bases. The CDR3 sequence is 15 residues long. In germline, CDR1 is WNHNN, CDR2 SYGVQD (reference sequence). V dropped 11 bases and J dropped 1; count of bases not matched to a gene: 12. The CDR3 region has the DNA TGCGCCTCCAGGGGGCAGGGGAAGGGGAACACTGAAGCTTTCTTT. It encodes CASRGQGKGNTEAFF.

The CDR3 DNA reads as TGTGCCAGCTCGTGGGACAGTTTTAATCAGCCCCAGCATTTT. Its protein product is CASSWDSFNQPQHF. The chain carries TRBV2 and TRBJ1-5, with 7 bases identical to TRBD1. CDR1 is SNHLY and CDR2 is FYNNEI in the germline V gene. CDR3 length equals 14 residues. The J segment lost 4 bases and the V segment lost 8 bases, leaving 8 bases of the junction unmatched.

This chain uses TRBV5-1 with TRBJ1-3; possibly TRBD1 for D (5 bases). This CDR3 comprises 17 residues. Per germline, CDR1 SGHRS and CDR2 YFSETQ. Deletions cut 4 bases from V and 0 bases from J, with 17 bases between. The CDR3 DNA follows: TGCGCCAGCAGCCCAACCTCGGGGCCTCTCTCTGGAAACACCATATATTTT. This sequence encodes CASSPTSGPLSGNTIYF.

This clone was detected only a few times. This chain uses TRBV30 with TRBJ1-2; TRBD1 aligns across 12 bases. CDR1 and CDR2 (germline): GTSNPN, SVGIG (reference sequence). The CDR3 sequence is 15 residues long. The trim removed 1 base at V and 8 bases at J, leaving 8 bases unmatched. CDR3 nucleotides: TGTGCCTGGAGTGAAAGGGACAGGGGGCTATTGGGCTACACCTTC. This translates into CAWSERDRGLLGYTF.

The CDR3 sequence is CASCQQAGLSDNEQFF. The CDR3 bases are TGTGCCAGCTGTCAACAGGCGGGACTATCCGACAATGAGCAGTTCTTC. The chain is built from TRBV18 and TRBJ2-1; 7 bases line up with TRBD2. CDR3 size: 16 residues. The J segment lost 5 bases and the V segment lost 7 bases, leaving 14 bases of the junction unmatched. Germline V gene sequence: CDR1 KGHSH, CDR2 LQKENI.